Shown below are 22 T cell receptor beta chains from a single sample sequenced in a study of T cells after yellow fever vaccination. TCRdb passed the 5' RACE reads through MiXCR, listing each CDR3 protein once. Of about 130,000 distinct CDR3 sequences listed, roughly 8.2% are singletons. The material was CD8+ T cells sorted from PBMCs, obtained on the day of the yellow fever booster vaccination. The receptors derive from a young man who received the YFV17D yellow fever vaccine.

V gene TRBV7-3 combines with J gene TRBJ2-7; no clear D. Trimming pared 2 bases from V and 6 bases from J, leaving 14 bases between. The germline gives CDR1 SGHTA, CDR2 FQGTGA. The CDR3 is 14 residues long. CDR3 DNA sequence: TGTGCCAGCAGCTTAGAGGCCGCTTCGTTCGAGCAGTACTTC. This sequence encodes CASSLEAASFEQYF.

V gene TRBV6-2 or TRBV6-3 combines with J gene TRBJ2-2, with no clear D. Looked up from germline, CDR1 is MNHEY and CDR2 is SVGEGT. Trimming stripped 6 bases from V and 4 bases from J, with 12 bases between. The CDR3 is 14 amino acids. The CDR3 is CASRTTPVTGELFF. The CDR3 region has the DNA TGTGCCAGCAGAACTACGCCAGTCACCGGGGAGCTGTTTTTT.

The chain carries TRBV29-1 and TRBJ1-2; perhaps TRBD1 as D (6 bases). Trimming shortened V by 8 bases and J by 2 bases, and 12 bases separated the two germline ends. The CDR3 totals 12 residues. The V gene's germline CDR1 is SQVTM and CDR2 ANQGSEA. The CDR3 loop reads CSSRGLNYGYTF. The CDR3 DNA follows: TGCAGCTCCAGGGGACTAAACTATGGCTACACCTTC.

This clonotype was counted many times. The CDR3 DNA reads TGTGCCAGCAGCCCTACTAGCGGGGGGGCCAATGAGCAGTTCTTC. It codes for CASSPTSGGANEQFF. V gene TRBV6-1 combines with J gene TRBJ2-1, with 13 bases identical to TRBD2. The V gene end was trimmed by 6 bases and the J gene end by 6 bases; junction bases not matched to a gene: 5. Germline loops: CDR1 MNHNS, CDR2 SASEGT. This CDR3 contains 15 residues.

The V and J genes are TRBV5-6 and TRBJ1-1; D uncertain. CDR3 length: 13 amino acids. V was shortened by 2 bases and J by 1 base, with 6 bases between the two germline ends. Germline V gene sequence: CDR1 SGHDT, CDR2 YYEEEE. The CDR3 protein is CASSFSPNTEAFF. The CDR3, as DNA: TGTGCCAGCAGCTTTTCACCGAACACTGAAGCTTTCTTT.

The V gene is TRBV11-2, the J gene TRBJ1-1; 9 bases match TRBD1. The CDR3 loop spans 14 amino acids. Trimming cost V 6 bases and J 2 bases; bases outside gene matches: 4. Germline CDR1 reads SGHAT; CDR2 reads FQNNGV. The CDR3 spells CASSRQGVNTEAFF. For the CDR3, the DNA is TGTGCCAGCAGTCGACAGGGGGTTAACACTGAAGCTTTCTTT. The full variable domain, in which reference TRBV11-2 and TRBJ1-1 provide the parts outside the CDR3, is EAGVAQSPRYKIIEKRQSVAFWCNPISGHATLYWYQQILGQGPKLLIQFQNNGVVDDSQLPKDRFSAERLKGVDSTLKIQPAKLEDSAVYLCASSRQGVNTEAFFGQGTRLTVV.

The J gene is TRBJ2-3, the V gene TRBV12-3 or TRBV12-4; D possibly corresponds to TRBD2 (5 bases). This CDR3 comprises 15 residues. V was cut by 6 bases and J by 4 bases, with 17 bases left in between. CDR3 nucleotides: TGTGCCAGCAGGGTTACTAGTATTCTCTCAGATACGCAGTATTTT. Its protein product is CASRVTSILSDTQYF.

This clonotype was picked up a small number of times. V usage is TRBV29-1 and J usage is TRBJ1-3; the D gene is possibly TRBD1 (5 bases). The germline V gene encodes CDR1 SQVTM and CDR2 ANQGSEA. This CDR3 is 11 amino acids long. Between the trimmed V and J ends, which lost 4 bases and 7 bases, there was a span of 8 bases. As DNA, the CDR3 is TGCAGCGTTGTGGGGGACAACACCATATATTTT. Amino acid sequence: CSVVGDNTIYF.

This sequence joins TRBV29-1 and TRBJ2-3; no firm D call. Germline values: CDR1 SQVTM, CDR2 ANQGSEA. V shed 0 bases and J shed 7 bases, with 11 bases lying between them. This CDR3 is 13 amino acids long. In nucleotides, the CDR3 is TGCAGCGTTGAAGATAGGTCCAGTTATACGCAGTATTTT. Translated, it gives CSVEDRSSYTQYF.

The CDR3 reads CASSTKWTSWGNEQFF. DNA for the CDR3: TGTGCCAGTAGTACCAAATGGACTAGCTGGGGCAATGAGCAGTTCTTC. The V call is TRBV19, the J call TRBJ2-1; 8 bases are shared with TRBD2. The CDR3 is 16 amino acids. The trim removed 4 bases at V and 6 bases at J, leaving 11 bases unmatched. The V gene's germline CDR1 is LNHDA and CDR2 SQIVND (reference sequence).

This clonotype showed up many times. The J gene is TRBJ2-3, the V gene TRBV10-3, with 11 positions matching TRBD2. The CDR3 consists of 14 residues. CDR1 is ENHRY, CDR2 SYGVKD, per germline. Germline trimming cut 6 bases from V and 1 base from J; bases unmatched to any gene: 0. The chain's CDR3 is CAIRTSGGTDTQYF. CDR3 nucleotide sequence: TGTGCCATCAGGACTAGCGGGGGCACAGATACGCAGTATTTT.

V usage is TRBV4-2 and J usage is TRBJ2-5; TRBD1 matches at 7 bases. The CDR3 loop spans 16 amino acids. After removal of 0 bases from V and 3 bases from J, the junction contained 7 bases not matched to a gene. The germline V gene has CDR1 LGHNA and CDR2 YNFKEQ. CDR3 DNA: TGTGCCAGCAGCCAAGAGCATTGGGGGACAGAAGAGACCCAGTACTTC. It codes for CASSQEHWGTEETQYF.

V and J are TRBV28 and TRBJ2-7, with D perhaps matching TRBD1 (6 bases). V lost 10 bases, J lost 6 bases, and 13 bases lay in between. Germline CDR1 MDHEN, CDR2 SYDVKM. This CDR3 has 11 amino acids. This CDR3 reads CATSQGSEQYV. The DNA for the CDR3 is TGTGCCACTTCACAGGGTAGCGAGCAGTACGTC.

The chain employs TRBV7-6 and TRBJ1-1; D unresolved. The CDR3 is made up of 14 amino acids. The V gene lost 5 bases and the J gene lost 1 base, with 11 bases spanning the gap. The germline CDR1 and CDR2 sequences are SGHVS and FNYEAQ. This chain's CDR3 is CASSLAETNTEAFF. DNA for the CDR3: TGTGCCAGCAGCCTGGCGGAGACGAACACTGAAGCTTTCTTT.

The chain uses TRBV6-5 and TRBJ2-7, with 8 bases fitting TRBD2. The CDR3 is made up of 14 amino acids. The trim removed 2 bases at V and 6 bases at J, leaving 6 bases unmatched. Germline V gene data show CDR1 as MNHEY and CDR2 as SVGAGI. The CDR3 reads CASSYGGGLAEQYF. The DNA for the CDR3 is TGTGCCAGCAGTTACGGCGGGGGGTTGGCCGAGCAGTACTTC.

V is TRBV27 and J is TRBJ2-5; D gene unclear. CDR1 and CDR2 (germline): MNHEY, SMNVEV (reference sequence). The CDR3 extends over 13 amino acids. The V gene lost 1 base and the J gene lost 1 base, with 4 bases spanning the gap. CDR3 region: CASSLWGQETQYF. The CDR3, as DNA: TGTGCCAGCAGTTTATGGGGCCAAGAGACCCAGTACTTC.

The chain couples TRBV19 to TRBJ2-7; TRBD1 agrees at 7 bases. Losses at the gene ends were 2 bases for V and 2 bases for J; bases not matched to a gene: 6. This CDR3 spans 15 amino acids. CDR1 LNHDA and CDR2 SQIVND come from the germline V gene (reference sequence). The CDR3: CASSITRDSPYEQYF. CDR3 sequence (DNA): TGTGCCAGTAGTATAACCCGGGACAGCCCCTACGAGCAGTACTTC.

This clonotype was seen many times. V is TRBV10-3 and J is TRBJ2-6; TRBD1 agrees at 7 bases. CDR3 length: 16 residues. The J segment lost 0 bases and the V segment lost 6 bases, leaving 5 bases of the junction unmatched. CDR1 and CDR2 from the germline V gene are ENHRY and SYGVKD. The CDR3 sequence is CAISGTAVSGANVLTF. The CDR3 nucleotides are TGTGCCATCAGCGGGACAGCCGTCTCTGGGGCCAACGTCCTGACTTTC.

This clonotype was counted a few times. The chain combines TRBV7-2 with TRBJ2-7, with 10 bases matching TRBD2. The germline CDR1 and CDR2 sequences are SGHTA and FQGNSA. This CDR3 region has 17 residues. V lost 2 bases, J lost 0 bases, and 7 bases stayed unmatched. The CDR3 here is CASSLLVLAGSSYEQYF. CDR3 nucleotide sequence: TGTGCCAGCAGCTTACTGGTACTAGCGGGGAGCTCCTACGAGCAGTACTTC.

The CDR3, as DNA: TGTGCCAGCAGCGTAGGGCTAGGCCGGGGCTACGAGCAGTACTTC. Its translation is CASSVGLGRGYEQYF. The chain carries TRBV9 and TRBJ2-7; D might be TRBD2 (5 bases). Germline CDR1 SGDLS, CDR2 YYNGEE. The V end was cut by 0 bases, the J end by 3 bases, with 13 bases between. This CDR3 contains 15 residues.

This clonotype was counted between two and nine times. This chain joins TRBV6-2 or TRBV6-3 and TRBJ2-5, with D unclear. Germline CDR1 MNHEY, CDR2 SVGEGT. V was shortened by 5 bases and J by 0 bases, with 19 bases between the two germline ends. This CDR3 contains 17 residues. The chain's CDR3 is CASSDIPRVADQETQYF. DNA for the CDR3: TGTGCCAGCAGTGACATCCCTAGGGTGGCAGACCAAGAGACCCAGTACTTC.

With respect to this clonotype: This may arise from a read error, as a much more abundant clone is one base away. The chain employs TRBV7-9 and TRBJ2-7, with 7 bases identical to TRBD1. Germline loops: CDR1 SEHNR, CDR2 FQNEAQ (reference sequence). The CDR3 totals 15 residues. V lost 4 bases and J lost 2; bases outside the gene matches: 8. The CDR3 DNA reads TGTGCCAGCAGCTCCCCGGGACAGCGCCCCTACGAGCAGTACGTC. The encoded protein is CASSSPGQRPYEQYV.